This T cell receptor (beta chain) came from a study of blood T cell repertoires in COVID-19. Study-level background: Spain, Italy and the United States supplied samples that represented acute and convalescent COVID-19. T cells, B-cell-depleted T cells, or PBMCs provided the cDNA or gDNA that served as material.

TCRdb keeps only in-frame clones here, not all; method: immunoSEQ multiplex PCR. The sample consists of 250,000 to 350,000 clones, around 89% of them appearing once. The V gene end was trimmed by 4 bases and the J gene end by 2 bases; junction bases not matched to a gene: 9. Looked up from germline, CDR1 is MNHEY and CDR2 is SVGEGT. The CDR3 is made up of 16 amino acids. Source material: peripheral blood. The TCR originated in a woman aged 25 to 39 who had recovered from COVID-19. This sequence joins TRBV6-2 or TRBV6-3 and TRBJ2-7; 9 nucleotides align to TRBD1. CDR3 coding DNA: TGTGCCAGCAGTTTCCGGGACAGGGAGGATCCCTACGAGCAGTACTTC. Its translation: CASSFRDREDPYEQYF.